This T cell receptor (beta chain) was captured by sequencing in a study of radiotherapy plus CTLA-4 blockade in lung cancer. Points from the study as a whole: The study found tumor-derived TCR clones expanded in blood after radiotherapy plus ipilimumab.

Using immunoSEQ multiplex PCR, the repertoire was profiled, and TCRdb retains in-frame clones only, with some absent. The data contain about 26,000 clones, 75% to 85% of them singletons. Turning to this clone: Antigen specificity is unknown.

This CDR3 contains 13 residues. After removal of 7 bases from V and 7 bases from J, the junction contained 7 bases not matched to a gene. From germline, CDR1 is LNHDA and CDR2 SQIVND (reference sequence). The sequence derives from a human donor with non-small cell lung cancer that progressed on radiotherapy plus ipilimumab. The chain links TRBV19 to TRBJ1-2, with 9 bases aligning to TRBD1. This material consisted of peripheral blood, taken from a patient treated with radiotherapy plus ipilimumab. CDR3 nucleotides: TGTGCCAGTACCCGGACAGGGGCCGGTGGCTACACCTTC. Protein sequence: CASTRTGAGGYTF.